This entry features one T cell receptor (beta chain) sequence. Each unsorted sample relied on 90 million or so PBMCs as its source of genomic DNA. The data stem from a study of shared clonotypes between healthy human individuals. The protocol was immunoSEQ multiplex PCR, while the TCRdb copy is restricted to in-frame clones and leaves out a portion. In the table there are some 470,000 clones, 76% of which are singletons. This clonotype originated in a woman aged 40 to 55 in good health. Some clones in this sample may be carry-over from other donors' samples. Sequenced input: PBMCs.

CDR3 DNA sequence: TGTGCCACCAGAAACAGACAGGGGGCGGTGAACACTGAAGCTTTCTTT. Protein sequence: CATRNRQGAVNTEAFF. The chain joins TRBV15 to TRBJ1-1; 10 nucleotides align to TRBD1. The CDR3 contains 16 residues. Per the germline V gene, CDR1 is LNHNV and CDR2 is YYDKDF (reference sequence). V gave up 6 bases and J gave up 0 bases; unmatched junction bases: 7.